The clone carrying this T cell receptor beta chain was seen more than once but under ten times. This sample is drawn from a study of T cell repertoires in cytomegalovirus infection. Trimming cost V 5 bases and J 5 bases; bases outside gene matches: 9. The CDR3 totals 16 residues. Germline V lookup: CDR1 SGHTA, CDR2 FQGNSA. TCRdb processed the reads anew with MiXCR; each CDR3 protein has one entry. The sample lists some 400,000 distinct CDR3 sequences, roughly 20% seen once, with approximately 10% in the top ten. The material sequenced was PBMCs. This clonotype was sampled from a human donor in good health (CMV status not recorded). Some clones in this sample may be carry-over from other donors' samples. This rearrangement joins TRBV7-2 to TRBJ2-3, with TRBD2 matching 11 bases. The CDR3 DNA reads TGTGCCAGCAGCAAAAGACTAGCGGGGAGGGGAGATACGCAGTATTTT. This codes for CASSKRLAGRGDTQYF.